This TCR beta chain is drawn from a study of blood T cell repertoires in COVID-19. This table comes from immunoSEQ multiplex PCR, and its TCRdb copy is limited to in-frame clones, with some not included. This table has approximately 390,000 clones, approximately 87% appearing once. This CDR3 contains 15 residues. With 4 bases clipped from V and 3 bases from J, the junction kept 10 bases outside the gene matches. Germline values: CDR1 SGHRS, CDR2 YFSETQ. This sequence joins TRBV5-1 and TRBJ2-7, with TRBD2 matching over 7 bases. This TCR was recovered from a woman aged 60-70 years with COVID-19, enrolled during active disease. Sequenced input: peripheral blood. In nucleotides, the CDR3 is TGCGCCAGCAGCCCATTGGCGGGGGAACACTACGAGCAGTACTTC. This sequence encodes CASSPLAGEHYEQYF.